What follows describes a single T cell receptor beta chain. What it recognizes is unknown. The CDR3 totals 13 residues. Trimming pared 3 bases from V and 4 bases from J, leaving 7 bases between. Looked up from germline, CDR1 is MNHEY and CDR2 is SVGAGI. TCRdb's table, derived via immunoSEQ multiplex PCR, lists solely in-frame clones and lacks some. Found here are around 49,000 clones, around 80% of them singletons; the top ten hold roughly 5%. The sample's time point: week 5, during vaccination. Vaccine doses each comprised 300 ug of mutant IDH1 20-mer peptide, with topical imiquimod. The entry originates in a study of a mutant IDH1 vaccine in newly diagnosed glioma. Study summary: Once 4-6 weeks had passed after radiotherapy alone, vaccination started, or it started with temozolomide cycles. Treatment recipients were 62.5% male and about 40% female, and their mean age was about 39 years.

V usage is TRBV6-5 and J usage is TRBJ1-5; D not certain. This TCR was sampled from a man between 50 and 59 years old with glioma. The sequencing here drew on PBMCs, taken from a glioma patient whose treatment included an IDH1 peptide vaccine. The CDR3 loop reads CASSYRQNQPQHF. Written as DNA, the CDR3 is TGTGCCAGCAGTTATCGACAAAATCAGCCCCAGCATTTT.